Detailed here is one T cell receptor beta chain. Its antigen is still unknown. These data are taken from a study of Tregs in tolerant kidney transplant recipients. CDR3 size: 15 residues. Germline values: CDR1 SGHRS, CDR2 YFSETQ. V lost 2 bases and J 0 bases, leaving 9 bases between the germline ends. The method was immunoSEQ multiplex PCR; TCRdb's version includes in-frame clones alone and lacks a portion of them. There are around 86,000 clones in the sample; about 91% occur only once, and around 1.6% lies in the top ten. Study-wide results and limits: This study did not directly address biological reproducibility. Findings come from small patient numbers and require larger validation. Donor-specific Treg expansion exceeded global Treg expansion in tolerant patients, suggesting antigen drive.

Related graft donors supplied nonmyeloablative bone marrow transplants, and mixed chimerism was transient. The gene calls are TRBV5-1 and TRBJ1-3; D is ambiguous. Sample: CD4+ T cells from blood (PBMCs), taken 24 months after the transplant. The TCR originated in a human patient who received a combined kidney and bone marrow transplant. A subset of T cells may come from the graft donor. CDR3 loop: CASSFGQNSGNTIYF. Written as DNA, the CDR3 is TGCGCCAGCAGCTTTGGGCAGAACTCTGGAAACACCATATATTTT. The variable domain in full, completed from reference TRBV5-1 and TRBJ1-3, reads KAGVTQTPRYLIKTRGQQVTLSCSPISGHRSVSWYQQTPGQGLQFLFEYFSETQRNKGNFPGRFSGRQFSNSRSEMNVSTLELGDSALYLCASSFGQNSGNTIYFGEGSWLTVV.